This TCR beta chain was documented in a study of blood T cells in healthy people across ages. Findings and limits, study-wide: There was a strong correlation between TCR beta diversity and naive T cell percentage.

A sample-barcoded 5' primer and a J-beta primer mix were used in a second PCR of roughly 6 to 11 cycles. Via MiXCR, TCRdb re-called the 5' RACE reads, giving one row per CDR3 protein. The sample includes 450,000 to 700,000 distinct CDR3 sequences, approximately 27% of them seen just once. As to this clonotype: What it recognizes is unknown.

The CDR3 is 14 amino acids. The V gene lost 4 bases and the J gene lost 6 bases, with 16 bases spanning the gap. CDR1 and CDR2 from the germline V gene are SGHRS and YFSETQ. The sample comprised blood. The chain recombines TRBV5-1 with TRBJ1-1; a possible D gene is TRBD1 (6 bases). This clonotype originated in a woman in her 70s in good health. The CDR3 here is CASSENPGASEAFF. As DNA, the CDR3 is TGCGCCAGCAGCGAGAATCCAGGGGCTTCTGAAGCTTTCTTT.